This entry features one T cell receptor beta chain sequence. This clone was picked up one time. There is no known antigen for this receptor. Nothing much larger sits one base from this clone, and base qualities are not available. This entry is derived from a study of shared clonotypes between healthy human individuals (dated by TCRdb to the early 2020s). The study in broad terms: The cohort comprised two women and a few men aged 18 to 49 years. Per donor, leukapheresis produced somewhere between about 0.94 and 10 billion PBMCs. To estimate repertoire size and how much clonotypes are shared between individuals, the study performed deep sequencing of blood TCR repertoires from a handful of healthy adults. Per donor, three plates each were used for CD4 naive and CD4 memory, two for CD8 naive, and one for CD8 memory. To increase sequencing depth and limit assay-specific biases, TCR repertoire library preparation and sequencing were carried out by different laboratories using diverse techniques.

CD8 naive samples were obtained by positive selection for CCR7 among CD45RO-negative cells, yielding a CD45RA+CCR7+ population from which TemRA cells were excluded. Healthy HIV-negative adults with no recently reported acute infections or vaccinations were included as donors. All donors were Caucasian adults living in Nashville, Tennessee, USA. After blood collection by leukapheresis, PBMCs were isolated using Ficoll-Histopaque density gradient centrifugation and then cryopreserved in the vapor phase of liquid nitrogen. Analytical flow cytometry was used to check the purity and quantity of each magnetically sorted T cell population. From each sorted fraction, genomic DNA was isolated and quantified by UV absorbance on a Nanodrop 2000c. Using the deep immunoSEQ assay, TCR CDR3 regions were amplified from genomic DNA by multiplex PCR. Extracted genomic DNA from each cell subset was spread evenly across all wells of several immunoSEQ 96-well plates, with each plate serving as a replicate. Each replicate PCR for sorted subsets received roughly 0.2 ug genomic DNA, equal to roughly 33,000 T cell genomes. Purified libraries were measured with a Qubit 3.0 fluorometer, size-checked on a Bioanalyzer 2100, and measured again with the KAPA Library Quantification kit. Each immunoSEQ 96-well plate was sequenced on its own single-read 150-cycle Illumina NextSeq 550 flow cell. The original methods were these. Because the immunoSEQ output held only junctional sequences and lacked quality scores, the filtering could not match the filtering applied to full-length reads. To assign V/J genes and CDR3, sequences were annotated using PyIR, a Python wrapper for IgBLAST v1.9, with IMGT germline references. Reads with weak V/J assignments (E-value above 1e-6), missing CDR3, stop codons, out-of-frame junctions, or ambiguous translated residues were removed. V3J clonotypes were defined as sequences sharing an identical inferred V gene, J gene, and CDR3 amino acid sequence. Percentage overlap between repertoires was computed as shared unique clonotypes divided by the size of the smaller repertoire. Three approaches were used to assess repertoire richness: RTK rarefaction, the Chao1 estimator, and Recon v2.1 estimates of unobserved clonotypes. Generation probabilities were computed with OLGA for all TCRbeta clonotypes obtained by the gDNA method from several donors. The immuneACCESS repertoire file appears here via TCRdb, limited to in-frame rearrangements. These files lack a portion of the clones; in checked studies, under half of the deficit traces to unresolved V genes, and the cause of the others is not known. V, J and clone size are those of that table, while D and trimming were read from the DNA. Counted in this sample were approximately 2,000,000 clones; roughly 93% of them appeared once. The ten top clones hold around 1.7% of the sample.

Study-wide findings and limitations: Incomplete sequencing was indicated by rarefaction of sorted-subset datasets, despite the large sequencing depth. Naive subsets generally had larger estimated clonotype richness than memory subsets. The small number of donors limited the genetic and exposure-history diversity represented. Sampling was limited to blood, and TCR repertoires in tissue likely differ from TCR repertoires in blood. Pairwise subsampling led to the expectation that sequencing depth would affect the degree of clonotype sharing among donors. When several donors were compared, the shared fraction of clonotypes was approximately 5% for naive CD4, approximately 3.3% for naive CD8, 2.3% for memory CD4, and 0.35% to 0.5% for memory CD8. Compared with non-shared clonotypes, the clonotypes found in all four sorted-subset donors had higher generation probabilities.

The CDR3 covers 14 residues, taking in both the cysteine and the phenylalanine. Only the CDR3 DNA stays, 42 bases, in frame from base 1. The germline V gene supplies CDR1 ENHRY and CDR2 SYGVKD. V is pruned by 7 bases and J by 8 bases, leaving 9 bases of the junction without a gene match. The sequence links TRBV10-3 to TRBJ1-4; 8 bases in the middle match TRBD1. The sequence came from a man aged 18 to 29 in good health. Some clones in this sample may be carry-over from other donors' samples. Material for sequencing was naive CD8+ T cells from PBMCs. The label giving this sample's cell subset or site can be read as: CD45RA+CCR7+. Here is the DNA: TGTGCCATCAATAACGACAGGGGTCAAGAAAAACTGTTTTTT. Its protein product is CAINNDRGQEKLFF.